This T cell receptor (beta chain) was retrieved from a study of cytomegalovirus exposure and HLA in healthy donors. About this clone: Its antigen remains unidentified.

Amplification used 60 Vbeta primers and 13 Jbeta primers. The repertoire was sequenced with immunoSEQ multiplex PCR; TCRdb's copy has only in-frame clones and lacks some. The sample lists fewer than 90,000 clones, under 80% occurring once. Study observations and caveats: The authors enumerated 164 TCR beta chains as linked to cytomegalovirus.

From germline, CDR1 is SGHRS and CDR2 YFSETQ. The length of the CDR3 is 15 residues. V dropped 0 bases and J dropped 5; count of bases not matched to a gene: 2. Source material: PBMCs. This TCR was recovered from a man aged 25-45 years in good health and CMV-seropositive. The rearrangement uses TRBV5-1 and TRBJ2-5; 12 bases line up with TRBD2. The CDR3 DNA reads TGCGCCAGCAGCTTGGCCGGACTAGCGGGGGAGACCCAGTACTTC. Protein: CASSLAGLAGETQYF.